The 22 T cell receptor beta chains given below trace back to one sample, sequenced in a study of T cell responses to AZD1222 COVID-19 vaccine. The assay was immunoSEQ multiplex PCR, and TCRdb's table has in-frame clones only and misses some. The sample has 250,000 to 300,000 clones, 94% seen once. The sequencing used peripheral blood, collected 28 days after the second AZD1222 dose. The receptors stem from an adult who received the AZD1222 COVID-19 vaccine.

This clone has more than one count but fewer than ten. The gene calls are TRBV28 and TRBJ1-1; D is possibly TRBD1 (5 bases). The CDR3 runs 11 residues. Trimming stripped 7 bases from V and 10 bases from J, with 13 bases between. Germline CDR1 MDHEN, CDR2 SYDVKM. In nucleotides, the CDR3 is TGTGCCAGCAATGTCGGGGGGAGAGCTTTCTTT. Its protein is CASNVGGRAFF.

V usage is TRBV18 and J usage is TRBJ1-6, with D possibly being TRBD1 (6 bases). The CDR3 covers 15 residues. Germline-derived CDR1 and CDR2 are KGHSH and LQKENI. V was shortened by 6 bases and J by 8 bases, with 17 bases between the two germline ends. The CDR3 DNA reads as TGTGCCAGCTCTTCCGGGACACCGAGGCATTCACCCCTCCACTTT. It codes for CASSSGTPRHSPLHF. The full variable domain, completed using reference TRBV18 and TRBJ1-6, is NAGVMQNPRHLVRRRGQEARLRCSPMKGHSHVYWYRQLPEEGLKFMVYLQKENIIDESGMPKERFSAEFPKEGPSILRIQQVVRGDSAAYFCASSSGTPRHSPLHFGNGTRLTVT.

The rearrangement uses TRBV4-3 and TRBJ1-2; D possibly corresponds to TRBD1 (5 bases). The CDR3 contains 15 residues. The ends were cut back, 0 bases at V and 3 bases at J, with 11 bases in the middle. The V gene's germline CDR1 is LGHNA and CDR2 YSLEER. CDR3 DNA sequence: TGCGCCAGCAGCCAAGATACAGGCGAGGACTATGGCTACACCTTC. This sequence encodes CASSQDTGEDYGYTF.

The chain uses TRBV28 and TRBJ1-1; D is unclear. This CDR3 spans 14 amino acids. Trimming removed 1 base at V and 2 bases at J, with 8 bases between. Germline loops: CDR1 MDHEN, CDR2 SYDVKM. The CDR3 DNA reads TGTGCCAGCAGTTTATTGGGAGATAACACTGAAGCTTTCTTT. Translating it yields CASSLLGDNTEAFF.

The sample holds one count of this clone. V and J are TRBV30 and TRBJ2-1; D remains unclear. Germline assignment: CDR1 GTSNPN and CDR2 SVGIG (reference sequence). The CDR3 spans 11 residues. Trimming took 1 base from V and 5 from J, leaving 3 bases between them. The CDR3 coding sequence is TGTGCCTGGAGTGCGGACAATGAGCAGTTCTTC. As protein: CAWSADNEQFF.

The CDR3 DNA follows: TGTGCCAGCGAGGGGGGAGGATACGAGCAGTACTTC. It specifies CASEGGGYEQYF. The genes are TRBV3-1 (or the pseudogene TRBV3-2) and TRBJ2-7; D could derive from TRBD1 or TRBD2 (6 bases each). CDR3 size: 12 residues. CDR1 LGHDT and CDR2 YNNKEL come from the germline V gene (reference sequence). The V end lost 8 bases, the J end lost 4 bases, and 12 bases lay between the germline ends.

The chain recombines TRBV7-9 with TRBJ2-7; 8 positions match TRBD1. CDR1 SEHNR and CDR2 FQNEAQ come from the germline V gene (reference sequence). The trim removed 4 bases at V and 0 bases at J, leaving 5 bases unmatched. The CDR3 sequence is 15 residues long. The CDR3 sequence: CASSSFRGPSYEQYF. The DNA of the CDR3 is TGTGCCAGCAGCTCCTTCAGGGGGCCCTCCTACGAGCAGTACTTC.

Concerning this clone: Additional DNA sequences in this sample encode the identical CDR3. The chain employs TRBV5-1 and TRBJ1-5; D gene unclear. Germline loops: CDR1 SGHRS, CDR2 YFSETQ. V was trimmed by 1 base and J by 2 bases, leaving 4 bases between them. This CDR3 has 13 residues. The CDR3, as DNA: TGCGCCAGCAGCTTGACAGGCAATCAGCCCCAGCATTTT. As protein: CASSLTGNQPQHF.

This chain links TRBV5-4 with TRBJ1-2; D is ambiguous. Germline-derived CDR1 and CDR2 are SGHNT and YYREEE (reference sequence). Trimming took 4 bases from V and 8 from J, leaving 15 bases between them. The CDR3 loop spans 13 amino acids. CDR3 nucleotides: TGTGCCAGCAGCCCAGACCACACTGGGGGCTACACCTTC. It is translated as CASSPDHTGGYTF.

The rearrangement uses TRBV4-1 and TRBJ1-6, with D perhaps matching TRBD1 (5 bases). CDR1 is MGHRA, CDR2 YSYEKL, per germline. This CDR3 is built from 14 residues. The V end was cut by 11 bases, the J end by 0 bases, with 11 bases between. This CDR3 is CAGGVSSYNSPLHF. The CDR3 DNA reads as TGCGCCGGGGGTGTTAGCTCCTATAATTCACCCCTCCACTTT.

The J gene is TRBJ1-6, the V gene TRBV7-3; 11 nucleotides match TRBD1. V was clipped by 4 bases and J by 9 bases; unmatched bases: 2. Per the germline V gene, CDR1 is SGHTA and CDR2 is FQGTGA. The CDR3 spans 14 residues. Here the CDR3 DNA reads TGTGCCAGCAGCTCCGGGACAGGGGGTTCACCCCTCCACTTT. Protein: CASSSGTGGSPLHF.

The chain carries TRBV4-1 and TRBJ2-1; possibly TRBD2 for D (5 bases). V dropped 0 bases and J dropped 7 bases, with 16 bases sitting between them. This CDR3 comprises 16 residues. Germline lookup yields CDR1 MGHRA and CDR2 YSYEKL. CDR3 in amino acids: CASSQDTRFVGNEQFF. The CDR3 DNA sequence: TGCGCCAGCAGCCAAGATACTAGATTCGTTGGTAATGAGCAGTTCTTC.

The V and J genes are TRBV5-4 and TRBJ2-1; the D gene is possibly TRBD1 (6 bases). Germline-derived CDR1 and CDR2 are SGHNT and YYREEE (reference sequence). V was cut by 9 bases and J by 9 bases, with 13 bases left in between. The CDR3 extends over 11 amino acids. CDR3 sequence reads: CATGSTGEQFF. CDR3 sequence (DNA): TGTGCCACCGGGTCGACAGGTGAGCAGTTCTTC.

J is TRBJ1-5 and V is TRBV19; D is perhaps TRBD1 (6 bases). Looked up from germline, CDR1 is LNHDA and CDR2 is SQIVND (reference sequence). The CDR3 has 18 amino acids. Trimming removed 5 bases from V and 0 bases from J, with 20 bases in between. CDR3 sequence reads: CASSPTIWGADSNQPQHF. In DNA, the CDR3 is TGTGCCAGTAGTCCTACTATTTGGGGGGCGGATAGCAATCAGCCCCAGCATTTT. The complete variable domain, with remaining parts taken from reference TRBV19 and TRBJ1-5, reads DGGITQSPKYLFRKEGQNVTLSCEQNLNHDAMYWYRQDPGQGLRLIYYSQIVNDFQKGDIAEGYSVSREKKESFPLTVTSAQKNPTAFYLCASSPTIWGADSNQPQHFGDGTRLSIL.

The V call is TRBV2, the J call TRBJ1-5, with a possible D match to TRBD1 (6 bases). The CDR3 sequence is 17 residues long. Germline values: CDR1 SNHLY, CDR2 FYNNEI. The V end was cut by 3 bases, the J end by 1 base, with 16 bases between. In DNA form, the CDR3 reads TGTGCCAGCAGTGAGGGGTGGGGGACAAGAAGCAATCAGCCCCAGCATTTT. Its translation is CASSEGWGTRSNQPQHF.

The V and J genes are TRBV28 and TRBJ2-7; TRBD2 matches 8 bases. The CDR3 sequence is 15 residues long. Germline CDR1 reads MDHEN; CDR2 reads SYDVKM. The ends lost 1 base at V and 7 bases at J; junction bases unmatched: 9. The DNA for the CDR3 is TGTGCCAGCAGTTTATCTGCAGCGGGAGTGGGTGAGCAGTACTTC. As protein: CASSLSAAGVGEQYF.

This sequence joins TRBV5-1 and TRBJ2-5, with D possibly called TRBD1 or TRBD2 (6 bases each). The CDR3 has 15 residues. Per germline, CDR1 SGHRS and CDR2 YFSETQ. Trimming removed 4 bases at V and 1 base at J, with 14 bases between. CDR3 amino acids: CASSPTPGAQETQYF. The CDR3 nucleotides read TGCGCCAGCAGCCCGACGCCGGGGGCCCAAGAGACCCAGTACTTC.

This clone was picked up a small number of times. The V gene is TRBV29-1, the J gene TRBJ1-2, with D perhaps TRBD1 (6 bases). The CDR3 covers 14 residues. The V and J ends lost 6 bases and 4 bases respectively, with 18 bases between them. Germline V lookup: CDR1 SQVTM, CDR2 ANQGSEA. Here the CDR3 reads CSVGRTGTSYGYTF. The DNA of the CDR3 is TGCAGCGTGGGTCGCACCGGGACAAGCTATGGCTACACCTTC. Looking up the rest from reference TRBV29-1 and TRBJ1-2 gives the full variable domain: SAVISQKPSRDICQRGTSLTIQCQVDSQVTMMFWYRQQPGQSLTLIATANQGSEATYESGFVIDKFPISRPNLTFSTLTVSNMSPEDSSIYLCSVGRTGTSYGYTFGSGTRLTVV.

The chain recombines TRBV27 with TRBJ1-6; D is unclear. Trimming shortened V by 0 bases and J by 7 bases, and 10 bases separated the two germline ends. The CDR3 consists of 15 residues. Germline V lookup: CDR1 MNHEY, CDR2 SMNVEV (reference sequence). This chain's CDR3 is CASSLSRVGNSPLHF. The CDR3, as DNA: TGTGCCAGCAGTTTATCCCGGGTAGGGAATTCACCCCTCCACTTT.

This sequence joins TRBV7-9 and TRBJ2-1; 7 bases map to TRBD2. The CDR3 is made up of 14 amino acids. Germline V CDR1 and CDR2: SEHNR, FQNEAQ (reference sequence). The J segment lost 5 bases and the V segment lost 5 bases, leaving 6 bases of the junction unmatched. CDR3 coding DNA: TGTGCCAGCAGCGACCCCGGACTAGACAATGAGCAGTTCTTC. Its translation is CASSDPGLDNEQFF.

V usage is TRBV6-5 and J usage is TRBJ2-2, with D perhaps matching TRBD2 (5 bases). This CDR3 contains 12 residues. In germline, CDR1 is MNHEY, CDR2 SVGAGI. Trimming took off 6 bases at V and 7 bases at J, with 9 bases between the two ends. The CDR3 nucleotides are TGTGCCAGCAGCCGACTATACGGGGAGCTGTTTTTT. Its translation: CASSRLYGELFF.

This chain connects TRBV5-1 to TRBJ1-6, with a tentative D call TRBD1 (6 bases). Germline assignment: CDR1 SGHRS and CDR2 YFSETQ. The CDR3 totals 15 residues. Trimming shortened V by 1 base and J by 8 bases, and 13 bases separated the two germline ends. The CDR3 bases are TGCGCCAGCAGCTTGATCGGGGGGGCTGATTCACCCCTCCACTTT. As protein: CASSLIGGADSPLHF.